This T cell receptor (beta chain) was captured by sequencing in a study of shared clonotypes between healthy human individuals. Background on the study: Each donor's CD8 memory used one plate, CD8 naive two, each CD4 subset three.

A CD45RA-negative memory subset and a CD45RA+ naive subset were separated from the CD4+ cells. The repertoire was sequenced with immunoSEQ multiplex PCR; TCRdb's copy has only in-frame clones and lacks some. The table has roughly 520,000 clones, around 96% seen once; the top ten hold around 0.067%. V lost 2 bases to trimming and J lost 1 base, with 12 bases between them. Per the germline V gene, CDR1 is SGHDT and CDR2 is YYEEEE. The CDR3 extends over 16 amino acids. The sequenced sample consisted of naive CD4+ T cells sorted from blood. The subset is: CD45RA+ positively selected. The receptor was derived from a woman aged 25 to 45 in good health. The V and J genes are TRBV5-6 and TRBJ2-2; possibly TRBD2 for D (6 bases). CDR3 sequence: CASSFILGGNTGELFF. CDR3 bases: TGTGCCAGCAGCTTCATCCTGGGAGGGAACACCGGGGAGCTGTTTTTT.